This T cell receptor (beta chain) is drawn from a study of T-cell reconstitution after alpha-beta-depleted transplantation in children. The authors prepared the TCRbeta library with unique molecular identifiers. MiXCR, applied by TCRdb to the PCR reads, yields one record per CDR3 protein. In the table there are hundreds of thousands of distinct CDR3 sequences, about 17% of which are singletons. CDR1 is KGHDR and CDR2 is SFDVKD in the germline V gene. The CDR3 has 14 residues. The junction had 7 bases not matched to a gene; V was cut back by 8 bases and J by 4 bases. This chain links TRBV24-1 with TRBJ1-5, with TRBD1 matching over 7 bases. The receptor was isolated from a human donor who donated a stem cell graft to a child with acute lymphoblastic leukemia. The specimen was PBMCs from the stem cell graft donor, collected from the stem cell graft. The CDR3: CATKSAGGNQPQHF. The CDR3 DNA sequence: TGTGCCACCAAGTCGGCAGGGGGGAATCAGCCCCAGCATTTT.